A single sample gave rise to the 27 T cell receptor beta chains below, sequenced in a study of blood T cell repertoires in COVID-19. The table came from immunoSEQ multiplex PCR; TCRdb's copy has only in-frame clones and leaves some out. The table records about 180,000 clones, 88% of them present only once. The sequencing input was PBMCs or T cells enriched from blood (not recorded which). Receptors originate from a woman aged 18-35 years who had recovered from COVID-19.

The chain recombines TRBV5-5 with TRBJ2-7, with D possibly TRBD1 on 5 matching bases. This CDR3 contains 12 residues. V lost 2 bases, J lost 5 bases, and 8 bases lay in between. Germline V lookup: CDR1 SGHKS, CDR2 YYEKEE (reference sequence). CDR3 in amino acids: CASSFGAHEQYF. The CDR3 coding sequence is TGTGCCAGCAGCTTTGGGGCTCACGAGCAGTACTTC.

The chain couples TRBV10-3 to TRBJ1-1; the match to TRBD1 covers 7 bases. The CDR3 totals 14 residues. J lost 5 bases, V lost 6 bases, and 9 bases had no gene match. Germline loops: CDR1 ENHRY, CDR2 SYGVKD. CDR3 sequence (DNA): TGTGCCATCAGACCGGGACAGTGGTATACTGAAGCTTTCTTT. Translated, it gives CAIRPGQWYTEAFF.

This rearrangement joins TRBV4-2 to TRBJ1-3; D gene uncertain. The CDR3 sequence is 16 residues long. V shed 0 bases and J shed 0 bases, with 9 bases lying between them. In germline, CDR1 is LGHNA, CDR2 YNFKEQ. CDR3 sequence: CASSQENTVSGNTIYF. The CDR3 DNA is TGTGCCAGCAGCCAAGAAAATACGGTCTCTGGAAACACCATATATTTT.

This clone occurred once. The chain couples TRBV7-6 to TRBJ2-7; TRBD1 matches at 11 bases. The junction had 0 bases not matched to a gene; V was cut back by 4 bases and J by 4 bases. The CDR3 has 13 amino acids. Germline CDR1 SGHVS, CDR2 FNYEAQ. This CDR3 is CASSWDRGYEQYF. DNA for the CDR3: TGTGCCAGCAGCTGGGACAGGGGGTACGAGCAGTACTTC.

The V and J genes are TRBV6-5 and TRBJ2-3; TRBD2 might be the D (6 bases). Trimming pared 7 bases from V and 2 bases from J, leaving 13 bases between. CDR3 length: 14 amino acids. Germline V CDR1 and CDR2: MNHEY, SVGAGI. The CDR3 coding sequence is TGTGCCAGCACATTCGCGGGGTCCACAGATACGCAGTATTTT. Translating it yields CASTFAGSTDTQYF.

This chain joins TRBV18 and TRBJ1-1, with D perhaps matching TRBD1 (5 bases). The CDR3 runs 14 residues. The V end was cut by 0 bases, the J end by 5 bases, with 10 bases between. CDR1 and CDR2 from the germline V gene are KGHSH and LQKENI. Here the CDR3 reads CASSPPGGGTEAFF. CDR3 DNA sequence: TGTGCCAGCTCACCACCGGGGGGGGGTACTGAAGCTTTCTTT.

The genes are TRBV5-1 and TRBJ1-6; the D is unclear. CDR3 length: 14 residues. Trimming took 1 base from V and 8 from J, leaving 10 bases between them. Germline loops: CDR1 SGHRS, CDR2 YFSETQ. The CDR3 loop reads CASSLLGSDSPLHF. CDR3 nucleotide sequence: TGCGCCAGCAGCTTGCTGGGCTCGGATTCACCCCTCCACTTT.

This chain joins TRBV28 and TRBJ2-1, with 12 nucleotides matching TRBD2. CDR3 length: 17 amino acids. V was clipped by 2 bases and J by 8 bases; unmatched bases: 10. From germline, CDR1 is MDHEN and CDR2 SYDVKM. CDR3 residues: CASSLDLLAGGYDEQFF. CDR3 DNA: TGTGCCAGCAGTTTAGACTTGCTAGCGGGAGGGTACGATGAGCAGTTCTTC.

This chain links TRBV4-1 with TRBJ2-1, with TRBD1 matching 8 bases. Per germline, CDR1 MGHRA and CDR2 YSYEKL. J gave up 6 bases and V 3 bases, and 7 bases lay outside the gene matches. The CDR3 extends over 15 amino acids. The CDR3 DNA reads TGCGCCAGCAGCCATTTCGGACAGGGAGGCAATGAGCAGTTCTTC. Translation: CASSHFGQGGNEQFF.

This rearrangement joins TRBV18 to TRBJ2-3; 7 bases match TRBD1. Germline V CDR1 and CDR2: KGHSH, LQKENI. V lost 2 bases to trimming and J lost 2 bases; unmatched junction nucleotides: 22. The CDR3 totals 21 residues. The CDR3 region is CASSPTAQTPTGSFLTDTQYF. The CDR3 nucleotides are TGTGCCAGCTCACCAACCGCCCAAACCCCGACAGGGTCGTTCCTCACAGATACGCAGTATTTT.

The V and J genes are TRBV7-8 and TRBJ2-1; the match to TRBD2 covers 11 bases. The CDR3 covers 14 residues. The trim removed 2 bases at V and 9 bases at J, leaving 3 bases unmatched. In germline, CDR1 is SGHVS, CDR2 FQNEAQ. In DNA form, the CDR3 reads TGTGCCAGCAGCTTAAGACTAGCGGGGAGTGAGCAGTTCTTC. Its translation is CASSLRLAGSEQFF.

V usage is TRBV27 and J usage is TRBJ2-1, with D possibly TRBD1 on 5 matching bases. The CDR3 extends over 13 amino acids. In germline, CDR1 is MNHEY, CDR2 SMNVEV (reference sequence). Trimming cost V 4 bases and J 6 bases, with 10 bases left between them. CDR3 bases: TGTGCCAGCAGTTGGAAGGGGTTCAATGAGCAGTTCTTC. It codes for CASSWKGFNEQFF.

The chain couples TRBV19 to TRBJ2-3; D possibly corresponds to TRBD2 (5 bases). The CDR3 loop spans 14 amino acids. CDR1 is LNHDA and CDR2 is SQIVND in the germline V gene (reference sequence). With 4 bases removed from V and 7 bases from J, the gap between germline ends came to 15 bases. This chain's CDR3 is CASSSPLRENTQYF. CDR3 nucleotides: TGTGCCAGTAGTAGCCCCCTAAGGGAGAATACGCAGTATTTT.

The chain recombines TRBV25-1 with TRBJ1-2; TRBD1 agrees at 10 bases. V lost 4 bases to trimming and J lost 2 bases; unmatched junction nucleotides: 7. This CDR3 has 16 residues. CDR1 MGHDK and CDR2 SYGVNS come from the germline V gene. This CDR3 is CASSAWDRGTNYGYTF. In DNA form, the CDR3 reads TGTGCCAGCAGTGCCTGGGACAGGGGAACCAACTATGGCTACACCTTC.

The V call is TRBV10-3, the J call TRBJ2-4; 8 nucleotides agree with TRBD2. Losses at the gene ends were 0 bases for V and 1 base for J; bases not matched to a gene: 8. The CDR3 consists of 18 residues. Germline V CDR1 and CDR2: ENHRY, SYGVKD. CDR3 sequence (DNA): TGTGCCATCAGTGAGTCGGCTAGCGGGCCGGGGGCCAAAAACATTCAGTACTTC. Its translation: CAISESASGPGAKNIQYF.

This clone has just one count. In nucleotides, the CDR3 is TGTGCCAGTAGCCCAATGGCCGGAGCGGGGGGGCCCAATACGCAGTATTTT. Translating gives CASSPMAGAGGPNTQYF. The V and J genes are TRBV19 and TRBJ2-3; 10 nucleotides align to TRBD2. CDR1 is LNHDA, CDR2 SQIVND, per germline (reference sequence). There are 17 residues in the CDR3. V shed 6 bases and J 7 bases; nucleotides not matched to a gene: 16. The full variable domain, in which reference TRBV19 and TRBJ2-3 provide the parts outside the CDR3, is DGGITQSPKYLFRKEGQNVTLSCEQNLNHDAMYWYRQDPGQGLRLIYYSQIVNDFQKGDIAEGYSVSREKKESFPLTVTSAQKNPTAFYLCASSPMAGAGGPNTQYFGPGTRLTVL.

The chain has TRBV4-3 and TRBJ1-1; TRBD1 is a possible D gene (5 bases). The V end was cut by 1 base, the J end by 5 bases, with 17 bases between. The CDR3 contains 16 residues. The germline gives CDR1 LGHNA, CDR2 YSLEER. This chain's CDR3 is CASSQGEGTGGTEAFF. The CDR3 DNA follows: TGCGCCAGCAGCCAAGGTGAAGGGACTGGGGGGACTGAAGCTTTCTTT.

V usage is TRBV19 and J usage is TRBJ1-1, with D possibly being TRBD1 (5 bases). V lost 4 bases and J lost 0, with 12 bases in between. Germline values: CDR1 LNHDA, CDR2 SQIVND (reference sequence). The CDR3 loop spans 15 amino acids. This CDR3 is CASSTGFFMNTEAFF. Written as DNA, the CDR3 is TGTGCCAGTAGTACAGGGTTCTTCATGAACACTGAAGCTTTCTTT.

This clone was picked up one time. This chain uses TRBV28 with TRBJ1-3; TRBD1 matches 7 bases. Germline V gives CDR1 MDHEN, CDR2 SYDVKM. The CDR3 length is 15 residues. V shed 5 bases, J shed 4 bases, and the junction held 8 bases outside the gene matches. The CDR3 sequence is CASSLEQGPGNTIYF. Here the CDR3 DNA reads TGTGCCAGCAGTCTCGAACAGGGGCCCGGAAACACCATATATTTT.

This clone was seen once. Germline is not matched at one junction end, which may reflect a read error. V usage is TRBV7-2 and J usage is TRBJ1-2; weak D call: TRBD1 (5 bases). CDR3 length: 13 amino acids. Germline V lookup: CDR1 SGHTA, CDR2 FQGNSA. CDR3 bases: TGTGCCAGTAGCTACGGCAGGGAAGATGGCTACACCTTC. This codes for CASSYGREDGYTF.

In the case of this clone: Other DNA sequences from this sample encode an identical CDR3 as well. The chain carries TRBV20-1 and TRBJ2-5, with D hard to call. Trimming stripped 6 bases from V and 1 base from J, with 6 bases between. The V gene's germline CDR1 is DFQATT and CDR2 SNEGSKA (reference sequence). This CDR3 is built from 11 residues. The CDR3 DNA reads TGCAGTGCCTCGTCCCAAGAGACCCAGTACTTC. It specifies CSASSQETQYF.

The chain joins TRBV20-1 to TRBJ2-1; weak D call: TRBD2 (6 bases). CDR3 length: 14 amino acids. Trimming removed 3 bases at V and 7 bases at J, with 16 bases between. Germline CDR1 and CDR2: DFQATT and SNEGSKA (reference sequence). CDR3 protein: CSASRGDSSNEQFF. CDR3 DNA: TGCAGTGCTAGTAGAGGGGACTCCTCTAATGAGCAGTTCTTC.

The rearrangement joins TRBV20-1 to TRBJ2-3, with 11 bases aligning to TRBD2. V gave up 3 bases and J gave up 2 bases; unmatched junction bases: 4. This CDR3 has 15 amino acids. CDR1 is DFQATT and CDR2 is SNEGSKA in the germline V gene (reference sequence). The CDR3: CSASRTSGFTDTQYF. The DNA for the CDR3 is TGCAGTGCTAGTCGGACTAGCGGGTTCACAGATACGCAGTATTTT.

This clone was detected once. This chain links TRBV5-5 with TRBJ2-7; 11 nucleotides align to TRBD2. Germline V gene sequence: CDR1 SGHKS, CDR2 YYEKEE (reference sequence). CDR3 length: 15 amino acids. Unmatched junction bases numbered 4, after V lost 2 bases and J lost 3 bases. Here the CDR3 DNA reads TGTGCCAGCAGCTTCCAACTAGCGGGAGACTACGAGCAGTACTTC. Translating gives CASSFQLAGDYEQYF.

CDR3 bases: TGTGCCAGCAGCCCAGGGGACATCCCCCGACCCGCTGAAGCTTTCTTT. Protein: CASSPGDIPRPAEAFF. The chain recombines TRBV28 with TRBJ1-1; possible D gene TRBD1, 6 bases. V was trimmed by 6 bases and J by 6 bases, leaving 23 bases between them. CDR3 size: 16 residues. CDR1 and CDR2 (germline): MDHEN, SYDVKM. The full variable domain, with the rest looked up from reference TRBV28 and TRBJ1-1, is DVKVTQSSRYLVKRTGEKVFLECVQDMDHENMFWYRQDPGLGLRLIYFSYDVKMKEKGDIPEGYSVSREKKERFSLILESASTNQTSMYLCASSPGDIPRPAEAFFGQGTRLTVV.

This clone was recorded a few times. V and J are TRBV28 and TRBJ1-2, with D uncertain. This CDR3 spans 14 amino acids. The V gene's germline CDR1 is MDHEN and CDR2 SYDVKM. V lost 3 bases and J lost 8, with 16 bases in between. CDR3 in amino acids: CASSFFRRGRGYTF. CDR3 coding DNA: TGTGCCAGCAGTTTCTTCCGACGGGGTCGGGGCTACACCTTC.

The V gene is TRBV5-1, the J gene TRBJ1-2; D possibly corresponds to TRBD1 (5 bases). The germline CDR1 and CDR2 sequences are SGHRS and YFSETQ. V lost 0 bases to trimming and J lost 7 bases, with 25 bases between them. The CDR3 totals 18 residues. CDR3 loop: CASSLATGDSLGFFGYTF. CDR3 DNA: TGCGCCAGCAGCTTGGCCACAGGAGACTCTTTGGGATTTTTTGGCTACACCTTC. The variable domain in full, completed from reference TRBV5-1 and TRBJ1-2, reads KAGVTQTPRYLIKTRGQQVTLSCSPISGHRSVSWYQQTPGQGLQFLFEYFSETQRNKGNFPGRFSGRQFSNSRSEMNVSTLELGDSALYLCASSLATGDSLGFFGYTFGSGTRLTVV.